The entry that follows covers one T cell receptor (beta chain) sequence. No antigen is known for it. The CDR3 length is 15 residues. From germline, CDR1 is MNHEY and CDR2 SVGAGI. This record comes from a study of T cells expressing NK-cell markers. General study points: Uncertainty persisted over the HCMV specificity of expanded NKG2C+ T cell clones. Several donors' CD3+CD56-NKG2C+ cells were dominated by the same clonotypes. Among CD8+ T cells from 5 to 7 donors, dominant NKG2C+ clonotypes accounted for roughly 1.0-7.0%.

From its re-call of the 5' RACE reads, TCRdb lists each CDR3 protein once, without DNA. The sample holds about 150,000 distinct CDR3 sequences. The sequence derives from a woman in her forties or fifties in good health. The material sequenced was blood T cells: a sorted CD56 or NKG2C T cell subset, CD4+ or CD8+ T cells, or bulk PBMC T cells (not recorded which). The chain employs TRBV6-5 and TRBJ2-1; the TCRdb call, TRBD2, lacks DNA for checking. The CDR3 spells CASSLTRPSGGEQFF.